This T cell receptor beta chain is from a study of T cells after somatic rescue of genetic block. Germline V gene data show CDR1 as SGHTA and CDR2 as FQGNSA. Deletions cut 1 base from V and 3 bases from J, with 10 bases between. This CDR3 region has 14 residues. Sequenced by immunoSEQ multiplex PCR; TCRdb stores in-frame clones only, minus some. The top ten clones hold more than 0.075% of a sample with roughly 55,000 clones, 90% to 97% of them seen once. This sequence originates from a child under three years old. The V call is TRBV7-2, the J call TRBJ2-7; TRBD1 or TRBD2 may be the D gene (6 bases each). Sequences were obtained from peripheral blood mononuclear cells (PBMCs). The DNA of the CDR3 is TGTGCCAGCAGCTTAGTCCGGGGGCGCTACGAGCAGTACTTC. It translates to CASSLVRGRYEQYF.